This record looks at one T cell receptor beta chain sequence and its context. No antigen is known for it. V gave up 0 bases and J gave up 1 base, with 7 bases separating them. Germline V gene sequence: CDR1 MGHDK, CDR2 SYGVNS. This CDR3 comprises 15 residues. The investigators amplified TCR beta CDR3 regions from RNA transcripts. With the HTBI primer set, the TCR CDR3 went through a first round of RT-PCR. TCRdb independently ran MiXCR on the multiplex PCR reads; one entry per CDR3 protein. There are 690,000 or so distinct CDR3 sequences in the sample; 18% occur only once, and 16% lies in the top ten. This entry belongs to a study of T cells in Graves' hyperthyroidism and ophthalmopathy. Study findings and constraints: Ophthalmopathy was identified by the model a median 6.5 months ahead of onset. Ophthalmopathy was told apart from stable hyperthyroidism by a 13 V-J model.

The rearrangement joins TRBV25-1 to TRBJ1-5; unclear D gene. The sequence was obtained from a woman in her forties or fifties with Graves' hyperthyroidism that later progressed to Graves' ophthalmopathy. The sample was blood. The chain's CDR3 is CASSEYPGSNQPQHF. CDR3 in DNA: TGTGCCAGCAGTGAATATCCGGGGAGCAATCAGCCCCAGCATTTT. Looking up the rest from reference TRBV25-1 and TRBJ1-5 gives the full variable domain: EADIYQTPRYLVIGTGKKITLECSQTMGHDKMYWYQQDPGMELHLIHYSYGVNSTEKGDLSSESTVSRIRTEHFPLTLESARPSHTSQYLCASSEYPGSNQPQHFGDGTRLSIL.